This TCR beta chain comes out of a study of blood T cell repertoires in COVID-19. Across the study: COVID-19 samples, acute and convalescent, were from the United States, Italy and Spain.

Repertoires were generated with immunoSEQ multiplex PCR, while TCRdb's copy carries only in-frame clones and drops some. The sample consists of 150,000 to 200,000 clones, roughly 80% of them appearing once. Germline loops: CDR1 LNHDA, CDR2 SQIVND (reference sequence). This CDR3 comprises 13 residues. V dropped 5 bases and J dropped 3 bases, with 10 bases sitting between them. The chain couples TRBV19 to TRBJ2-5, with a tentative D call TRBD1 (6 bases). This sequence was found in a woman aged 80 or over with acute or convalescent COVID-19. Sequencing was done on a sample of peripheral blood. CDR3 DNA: TGTGCCAGTAGTCGGCACAGGGAAGAGACCCAGTACTTC. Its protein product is CASSRHREETQYF.